Listed below are T cell receptor beta chains from one sample, sequenced in a study of cytomegalovirus exposure and HLA in healthy donors. Measured with immunoSEQ multiplex PCR; TCRdb has only the in-frame clones, and not every one. The sample lists over 150,000 clones, roughly 78% seen once, with over 10% in the top ten. The material sequenced was PBMCs. The receptors shown here come from a woman in her forties or fifties in good health and CMV-seropositive. Both conserved end residues are part of each CDR3.

v_call: TRBV30; j_call: TRBJ2-3; cdr3_aa: CAWSSGTSGGAGSDTQYF
v_call: TRBV6-6; j_call: TRBJ2-7; cdr3_aa: CASTRASGSYEQYF
v_call: TRBV2; j_call: TRBJ1-2; cdr3_aa: CASREDYNYGYTF
v_call: TRBV5-1; j_call: TRBJ1-2; cdr3_aa: CASSLALPGQGGYGYTF
v_call: TRBV5-1; j_call: TRBJ2-7; cdr3_aa: CASSFASGEFYYEQYF
v_call: TRBV4-2; j_call: TRBJ1-2; cdr3_aa: CASSQDTGNYGYTF
v_call: TRBV4-2; j_call: TRBJ1-1; cdr3_aa: CASSQGDRGRDTEAFF
v_call: TRBV1; j_call: TRBJ1-4; cdr3_aa: CTSSQLQNSEKLFF
v_call: TRBV14; j_call: TRBJ2-1; cdr3_aa: CASSQEARNEQFF
v_call: TRBV30; j_call: TRBJ1-1; cdr3_aa: CAWRLGLSEAFF
v_call: TRBV5-1; j_call: TRBJ2-1; cdr3_aa: CASSFQPGVSNEQFF
v_call: TRBV21-1; j_call: TRBJ2-5; cdr3_aa: CASSKVAEQETQYF
v_call: TRBV6-5; j_call: TRBJ1-5; cdr3_aa: CASSYRGGDQPQHF
v_call: TRBV12-5; j_call: TRBJ1-3; cdr3_aa: CASGGNRGSGNTIYF
v_call: TRBV5-5; j_call: TRBJ2-5; cdr3_aa: CASSLGQRSSQETQYF
v_call: TRBV20-1; j_call: TRBJ2-5; cdr3_aa: CSATTGLAQYF
v_call: TRBV6-5; j_call: TRBJ1-2; cdr3_aa: CASSYSGGYGYTF
v_call: TRBV19; j_call: TRBJ1-2; cdr3_aa: CASSIERTLGYTF
v_call: TRBV2; j_call: TRBJ1-5; cdr3_aa: CASRTGPGSNQPQHF
v_call: TRBV12-5; j_call: TRBJ2-5; cdr3_aa: CASGSPGGQDRETQYF
v_call: TRBV4-1; j_call: TRBJ2-1; cdr3_aa: CASSLPGGGYNEQFF
v_call: TRBV5-1; j_call: TRBJ1-2; cdr3_aa: CASSPGQEANYGYTF
v_call: TRBV19; j_call: TRBJ2-7; cdr3_aa: CASRGGGVRNEQYF
v_call: TRBV19; j_call: TRBJ1-5; cdr3_aa: CASSARVGQPQHF
v_call: TRBV19; j_call: TRBJ2-3; cdr3_aa: CASSINPMTDTQYF
v_call: TRBV30; j_call: TRBJ1-2; cdr3_aa: CAWSVRYVTGNYGYTF
v_call: TRBV5-1; j_call: TRBJ1-2; cdr3_aa: CASSLSTGRYGYTF
v_call: TRBV7-9; j_call: TRBJ2-7; cdr3_aa: CASSLAAGDYEQYF
v_call: TRBV18; j_call: TRBJ1-2; cdr3_aa: CASSPDSNYGYTF